This TCR beta chain was sequenced in a study of human versus mouse CDR3 diversity and MHC coevolution. Study as a whole: Each sample yielded about 0.6 x 10^7 to 1.8 x 10^7 valid reads.

Germline CDR1 reads SGDLS; CDR2 reads YYNGEE. After removal of 1 base from V and 0 bases from J, the junction contained 6 bases not matched to a gene. The CDR3 runs to 16 residues. Generated by immunoSEQ multiplex PCR, the TCRdb table keeps only in-frame clones and is missing some. Here the sample spans 60,000 or so clones, around 94% being singletons. Of note for this clone: This sample also contains other DNA sequences that code for the same CDR3.

Naive CD4 T cells were sorted as CD45RO-negative, CD62L-positive. This TCR was sampled from a person between 60 and 70 years old in good health. The genes are TRBV9 and TRBJ2-5; 7 bases align to TRBD2. Sequenced sample: naive CD4+ T cells from blood. Subset of the sample: CD45RO-negative CD62L-positive naive CD4 T cells. The CDR3: CASSVSTSAHQETQYF. As DNA, the CDR3 is TGTGCCAGCAGCGTATCCACTAGCGCGCACCAAGAGACCCAGTACTTC.